One and the same sample provided the 10 T cell receptor beta chains below, sequenced in a study of read filtering for tumor transcriptome and immune sequencing. Molecular barcoded adaptors covering alpha/delta and beta/gamma chains were used on approximately 440 ng RNA. In TCRdb, the reads were re-called with MiXCR into one record per CDR3 protein. The table records roughly 130,000 distinct CDR3 sequences, 10% to 15% of them present only once. Sample: a population of CD138-negative cells sorted from bone marrow. The receptors come from a donor aged 40 or older with multiple myeloma.

This clonotype was observed at least ten times. The CDR3 region has the DNA TGTGCCAGCAGCCGCTCCTACGAGCAGTACTTC. Amino acids: CASSRSYEQYF. The chain joins TRBV14 to TRBJ2-7; D uncertain. The CDR3 covers 11 residues. CDR1 and CDR2 (germline): SGHDN, FVKESK. V was trimmed by 4 bases and J by 0 bases, leaving 1 base between them.

There are many counts of this clonotype. This rearrangement joins TRBV29-1 to TRBJ2-1; 7 bases align to TRBD2. The CDR3 spans 14 residues. Germline V gene lookup returns CDR1 SQVTM and CDR2 ANQGSEA. The junction had 8 bases not matched to a gene; V was cut back by 7 bases and J by 2 bases. The DNA for the CDR3 is TGCAGCGCCGGACTAGTAGGTCCCTACAATGAGCAGTTCTTC. As protein: CSAGLVGPYNEQFF.

This clonotype was found many times. The chain uses TRBV27 and TRBJ2-3; TRBD1 matches 10 bases. CDR1 MNHEY and CDR2 SMNVEV come from the germline V gene (reference sequence). The CDR3 totals 19 residues. V trimming: 1 base; J trimming: 0 bases; junction bases outside the gene matches: 10. The CDR3 bases are TGTGCCAGCAGTTTATATTCCGACAGGGGGCCCACTAGCACAGATACGCAGTATTTT. It codes for CASSLYSDRGPTSTDTQYF.

This clonotype appeared many times. This rearrangement joins TRBV7-2 to TRBJ2-2; TRBD1 matches at 8 bases. V dropped 5 bases and J dropped 0; count of bases not matched to a gene: 5. The CDR3 is 16 amino acids. Per the germline V gene, CDR1 is SGHTA and CDR2 is FQGNSA. DNA of the CDR3: TGTGCCAGCAGCGCCCGGGACAGGACGAACACCGGGGAGCTGTTTTTT. Protein product: CASSARDRTNTGELFF.

The table lists this clonotype with many counts. CDR3 nucleotide sequence: TGCGCCAGCAGCTTGGGTCTTGACAGATCCACCGGGGAGCTGTTTTTT. Protein product: CASSLGLDRSTGELFF. J is TRBJ2-2 and V is TRBV5-1; perhaps TRBD1 as D (5 bases). Germline CDR1 reads SGHRS; CDR2 reads YFSETQ. Trimming stripped 0 bases from V and 4 bases from J, with 13 bases between. The CDR3 consists of 16 residues.

In this sample, this clonotype turned up many times. The rearrangement joins TRBV20-1 to TRBJ1-6, with D unresolved. This CDR3 spans 13 amino acids. The germline V gene has CDR1 DFQATT and CDR2 SNEGSKA (reference sequence). V was cut by 2 bases and J by 8 bases, with 10 bases left in between. The CDR3 sequence: CSARTAGDSPLHF. The CDR3 region has the DNA TGCAGTGCTAGAACGGCAGGAGATTCACCCCTCCACTTT.

Many counts were recorded for this clonotype. This chain joins TRBV11-2 and TRBJ1-4; D uncertain. The CDR3 extends over 17 amino acids. The V end lost 2 bases, the J end lost 0 bases, and 13 bases lay between the germline ends. From germline, CDR1 is SGHAT and CDR2 FQNNGV. CDR3 protein: CASSLTSGLATNEKLFF. CDR3 nucleotides: TGTGCCAGCAGCTTAACCTCCGGGCTTGCAACTAATGAAAAACTGTTTTTT.

About this clonotype: Being one base from a much bigger clone, this may be a read error. The chain combines TRBV9 with TRBJ2-3; TRBD1 might be the D (5 bases). Trimming stripped 4 bases from V and 1 base from J, with 13 bases between. Per germline, CDR1 SGDLS and CDR2 YYNGEE. The CDR3 runs to 15 residues. The CDR3 reads CASSSSETGTDTQYF. The CDR3 DNA reads TGTGCCAGCAGCTCCTCCGAGACAGGCACAGATACGCAGTATTTT.

There are many counts of this clonotype. The rearrangement links TRBV7-3 to TRBJ1-1, with D possibly being TRBD1 (6 bases). The V and J ends lost 3 bases and 5 bases respectively, with 10 bases between them. The CDR3 has 13 amino acids. Per germline, CDR1 SGHTA and CDR2 FQGTGA. The CDR3 is CASSLTGTTEAFF. CDR3 coding DNA: TGTGCCAGCAGCTTGACGGGGACAACTGAAGCTTTCTTT.

This clonotype occurred many times. The germline gene is not matched at one end of the junction; a read error may be the cause. The V call is TRBV12-3 or TRBV12-4, the J call TRBJ2-2; 8 bases are shared with TRBD1. CDR3 length: 15 amino acids. CDR3 sequence reads: CASTLTGGNTGELFF. CDR3 sequence (DNA): TGTGCCAGCACTTTAACAGGGGGGAACACCGGGGAGCTGTTTTTT.